A selection of T cell receptor beta chains follows, all from one sample in a study of PD-L1 blockade in urothelial cancer. This table comes from immunoSEQ multiplex PCR, and its TCRdb copy is limited to in-frame clones, with some not included. The data contain around 130,000 clones, less than 85% of them singletons. The sample in question was PBMCs, obtained around atezolizumab (anti-PD-L1) treatment. The receptors stem from a man aged 50 to 59 with urothelial cancer. CDR3s leave out the opening cysteine and the closing phenylalanine or tryptophan. Fields, in order: V gene, J gene, CDR3 protein.

>TRBV7-9|TRBJ1-2
ASSSNNYGYT
>TRBV5-4|TRBJ1-1
ASSTRTGGTRTEAF
>TRBV6-6|TRBJ1-6
ASSPLQGAVYSPLH
>TRBV29-1|TRBJ1-1
SGIVTGVSEAF
>TRBV11-2|TRBJ2-3
ASSLFRGGSEFVADTQY
>TRBV12-5|TRBJ2-2
ASGRGTTGELF
>TRBV5-6|TRBJ2-6
ASSFNSGANVLT
>TRBV5-1|TRBJ2-3
ASSPRTSGSTDTQY
>TRBV28|TRBJ2-1
ASSLSWTSGSNEQF
>TRBV2|TRBJ1-2
ASSRQANEGGYT
>TRBV5-1|TRBJ1-2
ASSLSQGNYGYT
>TRBV4-2|TRBJ1-1
ASSQDQAIEAF
>TRBV19|TRBJ2-2
ASSIRPGTRGRTTGELF
>TRBV6-5|TRBJ1-4
ASSYRGREKLF
>TRBV7-9|TRBJ2-7
ATSLMAGVGEQY
>TRBV6-6|TRBJ2-7
ASSLTGTGVDEQY
>TRBV19|TRBJ1-1
ASSIPTRGTEAF
>TRBV5-5|TRBJ2-7
ASSLALAGLYEQY
>TRBV7-8|TRBJ2-2
ASRFSRVGMTGELF
>TRBV7-9|TRBJ2-3
ASSPTSGSTDTQY
>TRBV5-1|TRBJ2-1
ASSLQKEQF
>TRBV27|TRBJ2-1
ASSFWPSRGNEQF
>TRBV29-1|TRBJ2-2
SVVGGTGELF
>TRBV2|TRBJ2-7
ASSEGRGVYEQY
>TRBV2|TRBJ2-4
ASSEFMGLGGIQY
>TRBV15|TRBJ1-1
ATSRAGQKLAEAF
>TRBV30|TRBJ2-7
AWRGQGLEQY
>TRBV18|TRBJ1-1
ASSPFSYSDKNEAF
>TRBV5-1|TRBJ2-3
ASSFGWGTDTQY
>TRBV18|TRBJ1-4
ASSPTSRGYNEKLF
>TRBV15|TRBJ2-5
ATSRERRLAGAETQY
>TRBV11-1|TRBJ2-5
ASSQNWQETQY
>TRBV28|TRBJ2-3
AISGGGQGADTQY